The 23 T cell receptor beta chains listed next were all sequenced from one sample in a study of shared clonotypes between healthy human individuals. The assay was immunoSEQ multiplex PCR, and TCRdb's table has in-frame clones only and misses some. The sample records under 2.5 million clones, approximately 90% being singletons. Specimen: naive CD4+ T cells from PBMCs. This sample's subset: CD45RA+ positively selected. The receptors derive from a man aged 18 to 30 in good health. Some clones in this sample may be carry-over from other donors' samples.

This chain joins TRBV7-3 and TRBJ1-3; D is uncertain. Germline CDR1 and CDR2: SGHTA and FQGTGA. The CDR3 totals 15 residues. The V gene lost 5 bases and the J gene lost 3 bases, with 14 bases spanning the gap. The CDR3 reads CASSPSGGNGNTIYF. The CDR3 nucleotides read TGTGCCAGCAGCCCCTCGGGAGGGAATGGAAACACCATATATTTT.

The chain employs TRBV9 and TRBJ2-5, with 16 bases identical to TRBD2. Germline V lookup: CDR1 SGDLS, CDR2 YYNGEE. The length of the CDR3 is 20 residues. The V segment lost 5 bases and the J segment 3 bases; nucleotides outside the gene matches: 16. Here the CDR3 DNA reads TGTGCCAGCAGTCCTAAGGGGACTAGCGGGAGGGCCAGGGTAAAAGAGACCCAGTACTTC. Its translation: CASSPKGTSGRARVKETQYF.

CDR3 in DNA: TGTGCCAGCTGCCCCAGGGCGGACTATGGCTACACCTTC. It encodes CASCPRADYGYTF. The chain joins TRBV2 to TRBJ1-2, with D maybe TRBD1 (5 bases). The V gene's germline CDR1 is SNHLY and CDR2 FYNNEI. V dropped 8 bases and J dropped 3 bases, with 13 bases sitting between them. This CDR3 contains 13 residues.

V usage is TRBV28 and J usage is TRBJ1-3, with D possibly being TRBD1 (5 bases). Germline loops: CDR1 MDHEN, CDR2 SYDVKM. The CDR3 runs 15 residues. V was shortened by 5 bases and J by 0 bases, with 11 bases between the two germline ends. The CDR3 DNA is TGTGCCAGCAGTACGGGACGAAGCTCTGGAAACACCATATATTTT. This encodes CASSTGRSSGNTIYF. Using reference TRBV28 and TRBJ1-3 for the parts outside the CDR3, the full variable domain is DVKVTQSSRYLVKRTGEKVFLECVQDMDHENMFWYRQDPGLGLRLIYFSYDVKMKEKGDIPEGYSVSREKKERFSLILESASTNQTSMYLCASSTGRSSGNTIYFGEGSWLTVV.

The chain links TRBV5-1 to TRBJ1-5, with TRBD1 identical over 7 bases. The germline gives CDR1 SGHRS, CDR2 YFSETQ. V trimming: 2 bases; J trimming: 5 bases; junction bases outside the gene matches: 4. CDR3 length: 14 amino acids. The CDR3 coding sequence is TGCGCCAGCAGCTTCTCAGGGGGAGATCAGCCCCAGCATTTT. Amino acid sequence: CASSFSGGDQPQHF.

The chain employs TRBV2 and TRBJ2-3, with D unresolved. V was trimmed by 10 bases and J by 0 bases, leaving 8 bases between them. The length of the CDR3 is 12 residues. Germline CDR1 reads SNHLY; CDR2 reads FYNNEI. The CDR3 protein is CAILGSTDTQYF. The CDR3 nucleotides read TGTGCCATCCTAGGGAGCACAGATACGCAGTATTTT.

The rearrangement links TRBV4-1 to TRBJ1-1; tentative D call: TRBD1 (5 bases). The CDR3 sequence is 16 residues long. V was pared by 3 bases and J by 3 bases, with 17 bases between. CDR1 and CDR2 (germline): MGHRA, YSYEKL. The CDR3 is CASSHDGQRGDTEAFF. In DNA, the CDR3 is TGCGCCAGCAGCCATGATGGCCAGAGAGGGGACACTGAAGCTTTCTTT.

This chain joins TRBV4-2 and TRBJ2-5; D is possibly TRBD2 (5 bases). The V gene lost 4 bases and the J gene lost 5 bases, with 14 bases spanning the gap. CDR1 is LGHNA, CDR2 YNFKEQ, per germline. The CDR3 runs to 14 residues. The CDR3 loop reads CASSRSVGGETQYF. The CDR3 nucleotides read TGTGCCAGCAGCCGCAGTGTGGGCGGGGAGACCCAGTACTTC.

This chain joins TRBV7-2 and TRBJ2-3, with 10 bases aligning to TRBD2. The CDR3 runs to 16 residues. The trim removed 3 bases at V and 4 bases at J, leaving 7 bases unmatched. Germline V lookup: CDR1 SGHTA, CDR2 FQGNSA. The CDR3 here is CASSFTSGISADTQYF. CDR3 coding DNA: TGTGCCAGCAGCTTCACTAGCGGGATCTCTGCAGATACGCAGTATTTT.

The chain combines TRBV25-1 with TRBJ2-5; the D gene is possibly TRBD1 (5 bases). CDR1 MGHDK and CDR2 SYGVNS come from the germline V gene. V dropped 7 bases and J dropped 5 bases, with 17 bases sitting between them. CDR3 length: 14 residues. The CDR3 DNA reads as TGTGCCAGCAAACAAGGGGTCCCTTCCGAGACCCAGTACTTC. This gives the protein CASKQGVPSETQYF.

This clone was picked up one time. Different DNA sequences within this sample yield the same CDR3. The rearrangement joins TRBV28 to TRBJ2-2; D ambiguous. The ends were cut back, 4 bases at V and 1 base at J, with 7 bases in the middle. CDR3 length: 14 amino acids. CDR1 is MDHEN, CDR2 SYDVKM, per germline. CDR3 loop: CASSSPGNTGELFF. The CDR3 DNA sequence: TGTGCCAGCAGTTCCCCCGGGAACACCGGGGAGCTGTTTTTT.

V gene TRBV7-3 combines with J gene TRBJ2-3; no clear D. CDR1 SGHTA and CDR2 FQGTGA come from the germline V gene. Deletions cut 2 bases from V and 1 base from J, with 7 bases between. CDR3 length: 14 amino acids. The CDR3 reads CASSLARGTDTQYF. The DNA for the CDR3 is TGTGCCAGCAGCTTAGCTAGAGGCACAGATACGCAGTATTTT.

The chain carries TRBV2 and TRBJ2-7; 8 nucleotides line up with TRBD2. Germline CDR1 reads SNHLY; CDR2 reads FYNNEI. V lost 7 bases, J lost 12 bases, and 17 bases stayed unmatched. The CDR3 is 14 residues long. The CDR3 loop reads CASNEIAGSEGRYF. The CDR3 DNA reads TGTGCCAGCAACGAAATAGCGGGAAGTGAAGGGCGGTACTTC.

V usage is TRBV7-9 and J usage is TRBJ2-7; D call uncertain. Germline CDR1 reads SEHNR; CDR2 reads FQNEAQ (reference sequence). The CDR3 sequence is 14 residues long. V lost 2 bases to trimming and J lost 4 bases, with 12 bases between them. The CDR3 loop reads CASSLFAGKYEQYF. The CDR3 bases are TGTGCCAGCAGCTTATTCGCAGGAAAGTACGAGCAGTACTTC.

The gene calls are TRBV19 and TRBJ2-3; TRBD2 matches 8 bases. Germline CDR1 is LNHDA and CDR2 is SQIVND (reference sequence). CDR3 size: 14 residues. V trimming: 8 bases; J trimming: 5 bases; junction bases outside the gene matches: 9. CDR3 in DNA: TGTGCCAGTGCGACTAGCGCTTCAGGAGATACGCAGTATTTT. Translated, it gives CASATSASGDTQYF.

The V call is TRBV2, the J call TRBJ1-2; D uncertain. Trimming stripped 2 bases from V and 2 bases from J, with 12 bases between. The CDR3 contains 15 residues. Per the germline V gene, CDR1 is SNHLY and CDR2 is FYNNEI. The CDR3 coding sequence is TGTGCCAGCAGTGAAATGGAGATACTCAACTATGGCTACACCTTC. Protein sequence: CASSEMEILNYGYTF.

The chain combines TRBV18 with TRBJ2-2; no clear D. Germline CDR1 and CDR2: KGHSH and LQKENI. Trimming shortened V by 1 base and J by 3 bases, and 9 bases separated the two germline ends. This CDR3 has 15 amino acids. CDR3 DNA: TGTGCCAGCTCACCACAACAGCTAGACACCGGGGAGCTGTTTTTT. Encoded protein: CASSPQQLDTGELFF. Variable domain in full (rest from reference TRBV18 and TRBJ2-2): NAGVMQNPRHLVRRRGQEARLRCSPMKGHSHVYWYRQLPEEGLKFMVYLQKENIIDESGMPKERFSAEFPKEGPSILRIQQVVRGDSAAYFCASSPQQLDTGELFFGEGSRLTVL.

V is TRBV19 and J is TRBJ2-1; TRBD2 might be the D (6 bases). CDR3 size: 16 residues. Germline assignment: CDR1 LNHDA and CDR2 SQIVND (reference sequence). V was clipped by 7 bases and J by 3 bases, with 19 bases between them. The DNA for the CDR3 is TGTGCCAGTAAACCCCAGGCTAGCGCGAACTACAATGAGCAGTTCTTC. Translating gives CASKPQASANYNEQFF.

CDR3 DNA: TGCAGCGTTGAATCGCTCGGCAGGCAGTACTTC. Protein sequence: CSVESLGRQYF. The genes are TRBV29-1 and TRBJ2-7, with no clear D. V lost 2 bases and J 9 bases, leaving 11 bases between the germline ends. CDR1 SQVTM and CDR2 ANQGSEA come from the germline V gene. This CDR3 has 11 amino acids.

This clone showed up just once. V usage is TRBV5-1 and J usage is TRBJ2-7; the match to TRBD1 covers 9 bases. The germline gives CDR1 SGHRS, CDR2 YFSETQ. With 0 bases clipped from V and 0 bases from J, the junction kept 7 bases outside the gene matches. The CDR3 runs to 17 residues. CDR3 protein: CASSLVSGTGNSYEQYF. CDR3 DNA sequence: TGCGCCAGCAGCTTGGTAAGCGGGACAGGGAACTCCTACGAGCAGTACTTC.

J is TRBJ2-3 and V is TRBV9; 7 bases map to TRBD2. Trimming cost V 1 base and J 1 base; bases outside gene matches: 9. Germline CDR1 and CDR2: SGDLS and YYNGEE. The CDR3 runs to 17 residues. CDR3 region: CASSVSGGRGRTDTQYF. CDR3 DNA sequence: TGTGCCAGCAGCGTATCCGGGGGGAGGGGACGCACAGATACGCAGTATTTT.

The chain combines TRBV28 with TRBJ1-3; no reliable D call. Germline-derived CDR1 and CDR2 are MDHEN and SYDVKM. The CDR3 runs 14 residues. Deletions cut 1 base from V and 5 bases from J, with 9 bases between. The DNA for the CDR3 is TGTGCCAGCAGTTTATTGGCCAGAAGAAACACCATATATTTT. Translated, it gives CASSLLARRNTIYF.

The chain has TRBV5-1 and TRBJ2-1; tentatively, D is TRBD1 or TRBD2 (5 bases each). The CDR3 contains 14 residues. The V end was cut by 4 bases, the J end by 6 bases, with 14 bases between. The germline V gene has CDR1 SGHRS and CDR2 YFSETQ. The CDR3 loop reads CASSKGPPFNEQFF. In DNA form, the CDR3 reads TGCGCCAGCAGCAAGGGACCGCCATTCAATGAGCAGTTCTTC. The full variable domain, rest sourced from reference TRBV5-1 and TRBJ2-1, is KAGVTQTPRYLIKTRGQQVTLSCSPISGHRSVSWYQQTPGQGLQFLFEYFSETQRNKGNFPGRFSGRQFSNSRSEMNVSTLELGDSALYLCASSKGPPFNEQFFGPGTRLTVL.